Below, 8 T cell receptor beta chains from the same sample are listed, as sequenced in a study of PD-1 blockade in classical Hodgkin lymphoma. This sample's time point: cycle 4 day 1 (C4D1), after 5 to 7 weeks of nivolumab. Every one of the patients relapsed after autologous stem cell transplantation (brentuximab vedotin exposure was variable). Here immunoSEQ multiplex PCR was the method, and the copy in TCRdb shows in-frame clones only, minus some. Of tens of thousands of clones detected, around 80% appear once; the ten largest clones hold around 35%. Sample: peripheral blood mononuclear cells (PBMCs), taken before the fourth cycle of nivolumab. All receptors derive from a human donor with classical Hodgkin lymphoma.

This clone was found once. The V gene is TRBV29-1, the J gene TRBJ2-3; 8 bases map to TRBD1. CDR1 SQVTM and CDR2 ANQGSEA come from the germline V gene. V was pared by 7 bases and J by 4 bases, with 7 bases of the junction left unmatched. CDR3 length: 13 residues. For the CDR3, the DNA is TGCAGCGCCCGGACAGGGATAGCAGATACGCAGTATTTT. As protein: CSARTGIADTQYF.

This clone is a singleton in its sample. The V call is TRBV19, the J call TRBJ1-2; D is uncertain. The V and J ends lost 7 bases and 5 bases respectively, with 14 bases between them. Germline V gives CDR1 LNHDA, CDR2 SQIVND (reference sequence). There are 13 residues in the CDR3. This CDR3 reads CASTLDGVYGYTF. CDR3 DNA: TGTGCCAGTACCTTGGACGGCGTTTATGGCTACACCTTC.

This clone was seen a few times. This chain joins TRBV19 and TRBJ1-2; 7 bases line up with TRBD1. The CDR3 runs to 12 residues. The germline gives CDR1 LNHDA, CDR2 SQIVND (reference sequence). V was clipped by 3 bases and J by 9 bases; unmatched bases: 4. CDR3 region: CASSIGTASYTF. CDR3 sequence (DNA): TGTGCCAGTAGTATCGGGACAGCCAGCTACACCTTC.

This clone was seen a single time. The genes are TRBV11-3 and TRBJ1-1; possibly TRBD1 for D (6 bases). Germline V CDR1 and CDR2: SGHNT, YENEEA. The germline V and J ends were trimmed by 7 bases and 1 base, with 16 bases remaining between them. The CDR3 length is 15 residues. CDR3 DNA sequence: TGTGCCAGCACCGATCGGAGGGGGGGGAACACTGAAGCTTTCTTT. This translates into CASTDRRGGNTEAFF. The full variable domain, rest sourced from reference TRBV11-3 and TRBJ1-1, is EAGVVQSPRYKIIEKKQPVAFWCNPISGHNTLYWYLQNLGQGPELLIRYENEEAVDDSQLPKDRFSAERLKGVDSTLKIQPAELGDSAVYLCASTDRRGGNTEAFFGQGTRLTVV.

The J gene is TRBJ2-7, the V gene TRBV18; D not certain. From germline, CDR1 is KGHSH and CDR2 LQKENI. V lost 5 bases, J lost 6 bases, and 17 bases lay in between. This CDR3 spans 14 amino acids. The CDR3 loop is CASSSQSTSREQYF. The CDR3 DNA follows: TGTGCCAGCTCATCGCAAAGTACTTCTCGCGAGCAGTACTTC. Full variable domain (remainder filled in from reference TRBV18 and TRBJ2-7): NAGVMQNPRHLVRRRGQEARLRCSPMKGHSHVYWYRQLPEEGLKFMVYLQKENIIDESGMPKERFSAEFPKEGPSILRIQQVVRGDSAAYFCASSSQSTSREQYFGPGTRLTVT.

This clone has just a few counts. The rearrangement uses TRBV18 and TRBJ1-1; D gene unclear. The ends were cut back, 1 base at V and 0 bases at J, with 6 bases in the middle. The CDR3 consists of 14 residues. From germline, CDR1 is KGHSH and CDR2 LQKENI. CDR3: CASSPQDLNTEAFF. CDR3 sequence (DNA): TGTGCCAGCTCACCACAGGATCTGAACACTGAAGCTTTCTTT.

The rearrangement joins TRBV19 to TRBJ2-3; tentative D call: TRBD2 (6 bases). V was shortened by 1 base and J by 4 bases, with 9 bases between the two germline ends. The germline V gene encodes CDR1 LNHDA and CDR2 SQIVND (reference sequence). This CDR3 spans 14 amino acids. The CDR3 is CASSIGRGSDTQYF. In DNA, the CDR3 is TGTGCCAGTAGTATAGGGAGGGGATCAGATACGCAGTATTTT.

The V call is TRBV4-3, the J call TRBJ1-2; tentative D call: TRBD1 (5 bases). V gave up 3 bases and J gave up 6 bases, with 17 bases separating them. The CDR3 covers 15 residues. Germline CDR1 LGHNA, CDR2 YSLEER. CDR3 region: CASSQNPRGGDGYTF. The CDR3 region has the DNA TGCGCCAGCAGCCAGAACCCTCGGGGCGGAGATGGCTACACCTTC.